Each of the 30 T cell receptor beta chains below was sequenced from the same sample in a study of CD8+CD57+ T cells in acquired aplastic anemia. It was genomic DNA that served as the template for profiling TCR beta VDJ and CDR3. Via MiXCR, TCRdb re-called the reads, giving one row per CDR3 protein. The sample lists 150,000 to 200,000 distinct CDR3 sequences, over 60% occurring once. The sequencing input was sorted CD4+, CD8+, or CD8+CD57+ T cells (not recorded which) from PBMCs. These receptors were collected from a human donor with severe aplastic anemia or a healthy control (not recorded which).

This clonotype appeared a single time. This chain uses TRBV7-3 with TRBJ2-2; no clear D. The CDR3 has 15 amino acids. Trimming left V 2 bases short and J 6 bases short, with 13 bases between. The germline V gene encodes CDR1 SGHTA and CDR2 FQGTGA. The CDR3 sequence is CASSLSSGSAGELFF. CDR3 coding DNA: TGTGCCAGCAGCTTATCGTCGGGTTCCGCCGGGGAGCTGTTTTTT.

The V call is TRBV7-2, the J call TRBJ2-1; perhaps TRBD2 as D (6 bases). The end of the DNA fits TRBJ2-5 better, so the J call may be wrong. The length of the CDR3 is 14 residues. The germline V gene encodes CDR1 SGHTA and CDR2 FQGNSA. In nucleotides, the CDR3 is TGTGCCAGCAGCCCTCGGGGGAGCCAAGAGACCCAGTACTTC. Translating it yields CASSPRGSQETQYF.

CDR3 sequence: CASAHYNEQFF. Written as DNA, the CDR3 is TGTGCCTCTGCACATTACAATGAGCAGTTCTTC. The chain recombines TRBV19 with TRBJ2-1, with no clear D. The V gene lost 11 bases and the J gene lost 4 bases, with 9 bases spanning the gap. Germline V gives CDR1 LNHDA, CDR2 SQIVND (reference sequence). The CDR3 has 11 residues.

The V call is TRBV7-9, the J call TRBJ1-2; D remains ambiguous. This CDR3 is built from 16 residues. Germline CDR1 is SEHNR and CDR2 is FQNEAQ (reference sequence). The germline V and J ends were trimmed by 0 bases and 5 bases, with 16 bases remaining between them. DNA of the CDR3: TGTGCCAGCAGCTTAGCGTACCCGGACGATGCTTATGGCTACACCTTC. Translated, it gives CASSLAYPDDAYGYTF.

This chain links TRBV6-4 with TRBJ2-1; D assignment may be TRBD1 or TRBD2 (6 bases each). The germline gives CDR1 MRHNA, CDR2 SNTAGT. Trimming left V 3 bases short and J 8 bases short, with 17 bases between. The CDR3 covers 15 residues. The CDR3 DNA sequence: TGTGCCAGCAGTGAAGGGGGGACGTCGGGGGATGAGCAGTTCTTC. Its protein product is CASSEGGTSGDEQFF.

This clonotype appeared a single time. The J gene is TRBJ2-7, the V gene TRBV5-1; D unresolved. The germline V and J ends were trimmed by 4 bases and 13 bases, with 15 bases remaining between them. Per the germline V gene, CDR1 is SGHRS and CDR2 is YFSETQ. The CDR3 has 11 amino acids. The CDR3 spells CASSLADMVYF. The CDR3 bases are TGCGCCAGCAGCCTCGCTGACATGGTCTACTTC.

The V gene is TRBV12-3 or TRBV12-4, the J gene TRBJ1-1, with unresolved D. The CDR3 is 14 amino acids. Trimming stripped 5 bases from V and 4 bases from J, with 14 bases between. The CDR3 is CASSEAGSPTEAFF. The CDR3 DNA is TGTGCCAGCAGTGAGGCCGGCAGCCCCACTGAAGCTTTCTTT.

The chain employs TRBV24-1 and TRBJ2-1; the D gene is possibly TRBD1 (5 bases). Germline loops: CDR1 KGHDR, CDR2 SFDVKD. V shed 4 bases and J shed 0 bases, with 9 bases lying between them. The CDR3 has 15 residues. The CDR3 protein is CATSEPGLSYNEQFF. The CDR3 DNA sequence: TGTGCCACCAGTGAACCAGGGCTCTCCTACAATGAGCAGTTCTTC.

The V and J genes are TRBV7-2 and TRBJ2-3; 14 bases align to TRBD2. The CDR3 consists of 18 residues. V lost 0 bases to trimming and J lost 4 bases; unmatched junction nucleotides: 6. Germline V gives CDR1 SGHTA, CDR2 FQGNSA. Written as DNA, the CDR3 is TGTGCCAGCAGCTTAGCCGGGACTAGCGGGAGTCAGGCAGATACGCAGTATTTT. It codes for CASSLAGTSGSQADTQYF.

The chain employs TRBV7-7 and TRBJ2-5; weak D call: TRBD2 (6 bases). The germline CDR1 and CDR2 sequences are SSHAT and FNYEAQ (reference sequence). This CDR3 contains 14 residues. The CDR3: CAGSLGGVRETQYF. In DNA form, the CDR3 reads TGTGCTGGCAGCTTAGGAGGGGTACGAGAGACCCAGTACTTC.

The chain is built from TRBV7-2 and TRBJ1-1; a weak D match, TRBD1 (5 bases). The germline V gene has CDR1 SGHTA and CDR2 FQGNSA. The CDR3 covers 16 residues. V lost 3 bases, J lost 4 bases, and 18 bases lay in between. CDR3 sequence reads: CASSFAPQGVGTEAFF. Written as DNA, the CDR3 is TGTGCCAGCAGCTTCGCCCCTCAAGGGGTGGGCACTGAAGCTTTCTTT. The full variable domain, with the rest looked up from reference TRBV7-2 and TRBJ1-1, is GAGVSQSPSNKVTEKGKDVELRCDPISGHTALYWYRQSLGQGLEFLIYFQGNSAPDKSGLPSDRFSAERTGGSVSTLTIQRTQQEDSAVYLCASSFAPQGVGTEAFFGQGTRLTVV.

In this sample, this clonotype turned up once. The rearrangement uses TRBV4-2 and TRBJ2-3; D possibly matches TRBD1 or TRBD2 (5 bases each). Germline CDR1 and CDR2: LGHNA and YNFKEQ. The length of the CDR3 is 14 residues. V shed 1 base and J shed 8 bases, with 13 bases lying between them. CDR3 protein: CASSQVWTGTTQYF. In nucleotides, the CDR3 is TGTGCCAGCAGCCAAGTATGGACCGGGACTACGCAGTATTTT.

The chain recombines TRBV7-3 with TRBJ1-1; 10 bases fit TRBD1. Unmatched junction bases numbered 8, after V lost 2 bases and J lost 8 bases. The length of the CDR3 is 15 residues. Per germline, CDR1 SGHTA and CDR2 FQGTGA. The CDR3 protein is CASSLALGTGAEAFF. CDR3 nucleotides: TGTGCCAGCAGCTTAGCGCTAGGGACAGGGGCGGAAGCTTTCTTT.

CDR3 protein: CASSEADMDEQFF. CDR3 bases: TGTGCCAGCAGTGAGGCTGACATGGATGAGCAGTTCTTC. This chain joins TRBV6-4 and TRBJ2-1; D gene unclear. CDR3 length equals 13 residues. The germline V gene encodes CDR1 MRHNA and CDR2 SNTAGT. Trimming stripped 3 bases from V and 8 bases from J, with 11 bases between.

The V and J genes are TRBV2 and TRBJ1-1; no clear D gene. From germline, CDR1 is SNHLY and CDR2 FYNNEI. This CDR3 has 13 residues. The ends were cut back, 6 bases at V and 1 base at J, with 9 bases in the middle. In DNA form, the CDR3 reads TGTGCCAGCAGCGGCAGTACGAACACTGAAGCTTTCTTT. Translated, it gives CASSGSTNTEAFF.

This chain joins TRBV12-3 or TRBV12-4 and TRBJ2-5; D might be TRBD1 (6 bases). The CDR3 contains 13 residues. Trimming pared 6 bases from V and 4 bases from J, leaving 12 bases between. CDR3 sequence reads: CASRIQGAETQYF. In DNA, the CDR3 is TGTGCCAGCAGGATACAGGGAGCAGAGACCCAGTACTTC.

V and J are TRBV7-9 and TRBJ1-6; tentatively, D is TRBD1 (6 bases). From germline, CDR1 is SEHNR and CDR2 FQNEAQ (reference sequence). Trimming stripped 1 base from V and 10 bases from J, with 11 bases between. The CDR3 consists of 14 residues. The CDR3 loop is CASSLDRAGSPLHF. The CDR3 DNA reads as TGTGCCAGCAGCTTAGACAGGGCAGGATCACCCCTCCACTTT.

The rearrangement joins TRBV7-8 to TRBJ2-7; 7 bases line up with TRBD1. This CDR3 has 13 amino acids. V lost 5 bases to trimming and J lost 5 bases; unmatched junction nucleotides: 6. In germline, CDR1 is SGHVS, CDR2 FQNEAQ. The DNA for the CDR3 is TGTGCCAGCAGCAAGACAGGGTTCAACGAGCAGTACTTC. It translates to CASSKTGFNEQYF. The full variable domain, its missing parts supplied by reference TRBV7-8 and TRBJ2-7, is GAGVSQSPRYKVAKRGQDVALRCDPISGHVSLFWYQQALGQGPEFLTYFQNEAQLDKSGLPSDRFFAERPEGSVSTLKIQRTQQEDSAVYLCASSKTGFNEQYFGPGTRLTVT.

V is TRBV2 and J is TRBJ2-5; D is perhaps TRBD1 (6 bases). V was clipped by 6 bases and J by 7 bases, with 21 bases between them. The CDR3 has 15 residues. Germline CDR1 and CDR2: SNHLY and FYNNEI. The CDR3 DNA is TGTGCCAGCAGCTTAGTCGGACAGCTCTCCAGGACCCAGTACTTC. Encoded protein: CASSLVGQLSRTQYF. The full variable domain, in which reference TRBV2 and TRBJ2-5 provide the parts outside the CDR3, is EPEVTQTPSHQVTQMGQEVILRCVPISNHLYFYWYRQILGQKVEFLVSFYNNEISEKSEIFDDQFSVERPDGSNFTLKIRSTKLEDSAMYFCASSLVGQLSRTQYFGPGTRLLVL.

In its sample, this clonotype was seen a few times. The V call is TRBV10-3, the J call TRBJ1-6; 7 nucleotides line up with TRBD1. V was clipped by 8 bases and J by 0 bases; unmatched bases: 1. The CDR3 runs 14 residues. CDR1 and CDR2 from the germline V gene are ENHRY and SYGVKD. DNA for the CDR3: TGTGCCATCTGGACAGGCTCCTATAATTCACCCCTCCACTTT. Translating gives CAIWTGSYNSPLHF.

This chain connects TRBV5-1 to TRBJ2-7, with a weak D call TRBD2 (5 bases). V shed 7 bases and J shed 3 bases, with 14 bases lying between them. The CDR3 length is 13 residues. Germline V gene lookup returns CDR1 SGHRS and CDR2 YFSETQ. The CDR3 bases are TGCGCCAGCCACGCGCTAGCAGACTACGAGCAGTACTTC. Protein: CASHALADYEQYF.

This clonotype has at least ten counts. The chain has TRBV24-1 and TRBJ2-7; D possibly uses TRBD1 or TRBD2 (6 bases each). CDR1 and CDR2 (germline): KGHDR, SFDVKD. V was trimmed by 11 bases and J by 4 bases, leaving 17 bases between them. The CDR3 is 13 amino acids. For the CDR3, the DNA is TGTGCCATCCCGGGGGCAGGTCGGTACGAGCAGTACTTC. It is translated as CAIPGAGRYEQYF.

The gene calls are TRBV2 and TRBJ2-5; D is possibly TRBD1 (5 bases). Per germline, CDR1 SNHLY and CDR2 FYNNEI. This CDR3 spans 13 amino acids. Trimming pared 9 bases from V and 5 bases from J, leaving 16 bases between. CDR3 in amino acids: CASSIPGIETQYF. The DNA for the CDR3 is TGTGCCAGTAGTATACCAGGGATTGAGACCCAGTACTTC.

The CDR3 region is CASLLTGPANEQFF. As DNA, the CDR3 is TGTGCCAGCTTACTGACAGGGCCCGCCAATGAGCAGTTCTTC. The chain recombines TRBV6-4 with TRBJ2-1; 7 nucleotides align to TRBD1. V lost 8 bases and J lost 6; bases outside the gene matches: 10. From germline, CDR1 is MRHNA and CDR2 SNTAGT. CDR3 size: 14 residues.

This chain connects TRBV7-9 to TRBJ2-2, with 7 bases matching TRBD2. J lost 5 bases, V lost 2 bases, and 2 bases had no gene match. The germline V gene has CDR1 SEHNR and CDR2 FQNEAQ (reference sequence). The CDR3 has 14 amino acids. CDR3 sequence: CASSLTRGTGELFF. In nucleotides, the CDR3 is TGTGCCAGCAGCTTAACGCGGGGGACCGGGGAGCTGTTTTTT.

A word on this clonotype: Its ends do not fully match the called genes, so a read error is possible. The chain combines TRBV10-3 with TRBJ2-5; 9 bases line up with TRBD1. Germline CDR1 reads ENHRY; CDR2 reads SYGVKD. The CDR3 length is 21 residues. In DNA, the CDR3 is TGTGCCAGCAGTGGGGCCTTTCGATTTGGATCTAACAGGGGGCAGGGGGAGACCCAGTACTTC. Translation: CASSGAFRFGSNRGQGETQYF.

This chain uses TRBV7-3 with TRBJ2-5; TRBD2 aligns across 9 bases. This CDR3 is 14 amino acids long. Germline V gene sequence: CDR1 SGHTA, CDR2 FQGTGA. The ends lost 0 bases at V and 5 bases at J; junction bases unmatched: 1. The CDR3 is CASSLTSGGETQYF. CDR3 sequence (DNA): TGTGCCAGCAGCTTAACTAGCGGGGGCGAGACCCAGTACTTC.

The chain carries TRBV5-1 and TRBJ1-1; a weak D match, TRBD1 (6 bases). V dropped 0 bases and J dropped 4 bases, with 16 bases sitting between them. The CDR3 is 16 residues long. The germline gives CDR1 SGHRS, CDR2 YFSETQ. The DNA for the CDR3 is TGCGCCAGCAGCTTGGTTGGGGGGGCGTTCAGCACTGAAGCTTTCTTT. It specifies CASSLVGGAFSTEAFF.

The chain links TRBV20-1 to TRBJ2-7; a weak D match, TRBD2 (6 bases). Looked up from germline, CDR1 is DFQATT and CDR2 is SNEGSKA (reference sequence). The germline V and J ends were trimmed by 6 bases and 1 base, with 13 bases remaining between them. The CDR3 is 13 residues long. This chain's CDR3 is CSAATGLSYEQYF. CDR3 in DNA: TGCAGTGCGGCGACGGGACTTTCCTACGAGCAGTACTTC.

In its sample, this clonotype was seen many times. The genes are TRBV5-1 and TRBJ2-7; the D is unclear. Trimming left V 3 bases short and J 5 bases short, with 9 bases between. This CDR3 spans 12 amino acids. Germline assignment: CDR1 SGHRS and CDR2 YFSETQ. The CDR3 region is CASSWQENEQYF. The DNA of the CDR3 is TGCGCCAGCAGCTGGCAGGAAAACGAGCAGTACTTC.